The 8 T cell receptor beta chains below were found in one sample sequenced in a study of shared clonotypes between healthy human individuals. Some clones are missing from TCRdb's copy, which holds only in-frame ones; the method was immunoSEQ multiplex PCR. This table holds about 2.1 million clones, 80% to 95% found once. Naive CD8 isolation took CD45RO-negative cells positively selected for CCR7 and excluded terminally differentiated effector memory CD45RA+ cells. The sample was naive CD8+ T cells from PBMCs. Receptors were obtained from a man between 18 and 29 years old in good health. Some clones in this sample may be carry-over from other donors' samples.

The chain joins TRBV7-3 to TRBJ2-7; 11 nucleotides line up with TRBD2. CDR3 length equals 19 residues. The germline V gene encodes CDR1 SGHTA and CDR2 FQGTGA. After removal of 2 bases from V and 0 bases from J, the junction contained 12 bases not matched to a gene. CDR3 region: CASSLGLAGVSPSSYEQYF. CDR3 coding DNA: TGTGCCAGCAGCTTAGGACTAGCGGGCGTCTCCCCGAGCTCCTACGAGCAGTACTTC.

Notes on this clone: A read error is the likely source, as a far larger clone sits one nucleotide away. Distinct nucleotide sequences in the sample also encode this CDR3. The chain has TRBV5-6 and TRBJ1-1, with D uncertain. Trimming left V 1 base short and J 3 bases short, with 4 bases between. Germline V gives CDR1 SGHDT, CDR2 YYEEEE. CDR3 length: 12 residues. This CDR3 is CASSLRDTEAFF. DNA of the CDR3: TGTGCCAGCAGCTTGAGGGACACTGAAGCTTTCTTT.

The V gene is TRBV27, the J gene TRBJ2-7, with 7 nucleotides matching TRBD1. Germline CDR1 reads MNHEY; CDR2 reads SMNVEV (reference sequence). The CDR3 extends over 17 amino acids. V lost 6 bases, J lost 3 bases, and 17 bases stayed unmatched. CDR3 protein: CASSLRGQSGPGYEQYF. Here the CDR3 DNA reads TGTGCCAGCAGCCTACGGGGACAGTCGGGACCGGGCTACGAGCAGTACTTC.

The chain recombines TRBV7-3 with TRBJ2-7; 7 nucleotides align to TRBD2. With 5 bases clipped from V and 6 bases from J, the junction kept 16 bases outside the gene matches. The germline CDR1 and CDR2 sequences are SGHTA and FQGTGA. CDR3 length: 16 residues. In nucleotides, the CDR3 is TGTGCCAGCAGCCTCCTTCCCACCCGGGGGGAAGGCGAGCAGTACTTC. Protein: CASSLLPTRGEGEQYF.

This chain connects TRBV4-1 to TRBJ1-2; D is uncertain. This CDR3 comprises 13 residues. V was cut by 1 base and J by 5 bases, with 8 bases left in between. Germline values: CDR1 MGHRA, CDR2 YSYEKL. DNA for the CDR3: TGCGCCAGCAGCCAAGCCGGGGAATATGGCTACACCTTC. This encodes CASSQAGEYGYTF.

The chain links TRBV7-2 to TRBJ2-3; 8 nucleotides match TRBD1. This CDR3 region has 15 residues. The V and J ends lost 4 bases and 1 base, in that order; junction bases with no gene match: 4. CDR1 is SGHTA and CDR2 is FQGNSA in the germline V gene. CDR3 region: CASSSQGAGTDTQYF. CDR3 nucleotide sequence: TGTGCCAGCAGCTCTCAGGGGGCCGGCACAGATACGCAGTATTTT.

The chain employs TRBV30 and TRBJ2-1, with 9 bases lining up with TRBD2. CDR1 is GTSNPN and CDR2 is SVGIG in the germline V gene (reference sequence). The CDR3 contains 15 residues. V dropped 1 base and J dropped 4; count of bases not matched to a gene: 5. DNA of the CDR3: TGTGCCTGGAGTGGGGGGACTAGCAAGTACAATGAGCAGTTCTTC. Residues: CAWSGGTSKYNEQFF.

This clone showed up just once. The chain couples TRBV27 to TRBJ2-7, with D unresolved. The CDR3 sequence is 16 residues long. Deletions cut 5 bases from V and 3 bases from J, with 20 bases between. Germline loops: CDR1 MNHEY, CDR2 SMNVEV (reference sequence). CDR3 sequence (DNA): TGTGCCAGCAGTCCAGCCCTACAGCTTCCCAACTACGAGCAGTACTTC. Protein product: CASSPALQLPNYEQYF.